A single sample is the source of the 30 T cell receptor beta chains below, sequenced in a study of blood T cell repertoires in COVID-19. The method was immunoSEQ multiplex PCR; TCRdb's version includes in-frame clones alone and lacks a portion of them. The profile shows roughly 150,000 clones, 70% to 90% of them singletons. Sequencing was performed on peripheral blood. Receptors were obtained from a man aged 60-69 years with acute or convalescent COVID-19.

The genes are TRBV6-6 and TRBJ1-1; D uncertain. V was clipped by 6 bases and J by 0 bases, with 11 bases between them. The CDR3 sequence is 14 residues long. Germline CDR1 and CDR2: MNHNY and SVGAGI (reference sequence). CDR3 region: CASRADTLNTEAFF. The CDR3 nucleotides read TGTGCCAGCAGAGCCGACACCCTGAACACTGAAGCTTTCTTT.

The chain has TRBV3-1 (or the pseudogene TRBV3-2) and TRBJ1-5, with a possible D match to TRBD1 (6 bases). The CDR3 runs 15 residues. Germline values: CDR1 LGHDT, CDR2 YNNKEL (reference sequence). The ends were cut back, 5 bases at V and 6 bases at J, with 17 bases in the middle. As DNA, the CDR3 is TGTGCCAGCAGCGCCGGGACATCAAAGGTTCAGCCCCAGCATTTT. Translating gives CASSAGTSKVQPQHF.

The chain carries TRBV14 and TRBJ1-1; 11 bases are a match to TRBD1. Germline V gives CDR1 SGHDN, CDR2 FVKESK. The CDR3 contains 18 residues. The J segment lost 6 bases and the V segment lost 1 base, leaving 13 bases of the junction unmatched. The CDR3 here is CASSQGFTPGTGGSEAFF. CDR3 in DNA: TGTGCCAGCAGCCAAGGGTTTACCCCCGGGACAGGGGGTTCTGAAGCTTTCTTT. Using reference TRBV14 and TRBJ1-1 for the parts outside the CDR3, the full variable domain is EAGVTQFPSHSVIEKGQTVTLRCDPISGHDNLYWYRRVMGKEIKFLLHFVKESKQDESGMPNNRFLAERTGGTYSTLKVQPAELEDSGVYFCASSQGFTPGTGGSEAFFGQGTRLTVV.

The chain combines TRBV13 with TRBJ1-2, with 8 bases identical to TRBD1. Germline-derived CDR1 and CDR2 are PRHDT and FYEKMQ (reference sequence). This CDR3 has 13 residues. V was clipped by 1 base and J by 8 bases; unmatched bases: 3. The CDR3 sequence: CASSLDRGGGYTF. In DNA, the CDR3 is TGTGCCAGCAGCTTAGACAGGGGGGGAGGCTACACCTTC.

This sequence joins TRBV19 and TRBJ1-1; TRBD1 aligns across 7 bases. This CDR3 is built from 14 residues. Per the germline V gene, CDR1 is LNHDA and CDR2 is SQIVND (reference sequence). With 3 bases clipped from V and 5 bases from J, the junction kept 6 bases outside the gene matches. The CDR3 DNA is TGTGCCAGTAGTATTAGGGGGACAGCTACTGAAGCTTTCTTT. This sequence encodes CASSIRGTATEAFF. Based on the CDR3 plus reference TRBV19 and TRBJ1-1, the full variable domain is DGGITQSPKYLFRKEGQNVTLSCEQNLNHDAMYWYRQDPGQGLRLIYYSQIVNDFQKGDIAEGYSVSREKKESFPLTVTSAQKNPTAFYLCASSIRGTATEAFFGQGTRLTVV.

The chain uses TRBV5-1 and TRBJ1-2, with 10 bases aligning to TRBD1. This CDR3 is 14 amino acids long. V gave up 8 bases and J gave up 4 bases; unmatched junction bases: 8. CDR1 SGHRS and CDR2 YFSETQ come from the germline V gene. The CDR3 DNA is TGCGCCAGTTCCGGGACAGGGGCGTCCTATGGCTACACCTTC. Translating it yields CASSGTGASYGYTF.

On this clone: The identical CDR3 is also encoded by other nucleotide sequences in the sample. The chain links TRBV2 to TRBJ2-3, with 14 bases lining up with TRBD2. V gave up 4 bases and J gave up 1 base; unmatched junction bases: 1. This CDR3 spans 16 amino acids. Germline CDR1 and CDR2: SNHLY and FYNNEI. CDR3 coding DNA: TGTGCCAGCAGTGCGGGACTAGCGGGGGGCACAGATACGCAGTATTTT. Translated: CASSAGLAGGTDTQYF. The full variable domain, completed using reference TRBV2 and TRBJ2-3, is EPEVTQTPSHQVTQMGQEVILRCVPISNHLYFYWYRQILGQKVEFLVSFYNNEISEKSEIFDDQFSVERPDGSNFTLKIRSTKLEDSAMYFCASSAGLAGGTDTQYFGPGTRLTVL.

This sequence joins TRBV7-9 and TRBJ2-7; the match to TRBD2 covers 7 bases. The CDR3 is made up of 13 amino acids. Losses at the gene ends were 3 bases for V and 6 bases for J; bases not matched to a gene: 5. Germline values: CDR1 SEHNR, CDR2 FQNEAQ (reference sequence). The DNA of the CDR3 is TGTGCCAGCAGCTTCGGGGGAGGGGCCGAGCAGTACTTC. Its translation is CASSFGGGAEQYF.

The V gene is TRBV19, the J gene TRBJ2-7; D remains unclear. From germline, CDR1 is LNHDA and CDR2 SQIVND (reference sequence). Trimming took 0 bases from V and 2 from J, leaving 5 bases between them. The CDR3 loop spans 13 amino acids. CDR3 loop: CASSIDRTYEQYF. Here the CDR3 DNA reads TGTGCCAGTAGTATAGACAGGACCTACGAGCAGTACTTC.

The chain joins TRBV24-1 to TRBJ1-1; unclear D gene. In germline, CDR1 is KGHDR, CDR2 SFDVKD. V dropped 5 bases and J dropped 4 bases, with 13 bases sitting between them. The CDR3 consists of 14 residues. CDR3 sequence (DNA): TGTGCCACCAGTGGGGTTGAGGATTTCACTGAAGCTTTCTTT. Its protein product is CATSGVEDFTEAFF.

The rearrangement uses TRBV18 and TRBJ2-7; 12 bases line up with TRBD1. Looked up from germline, CDR1 is KGHSH and CDR2 is LQKENI. V shed 5 bases, J shed 6 bases, and the junction held 2 bases outside the gene matches. This CDR3 spans 13 amino acids. The CDR3 spells CASSWDRGLEQYF. For the CDR3, the DNA is TGTGCCAGCTCATGGGACAGGGGGCTCGAGCAGTACTTC.

The gene calls are TRBV6-2 or TRBV6-3 and TRBJ2-7; D might be TRBD1 (5 bases). Germline V CDR1 and CDR2: MNHEY, SVGEGT. The CDR3 spans 15 residues. Trimming stripped 5 bases from V and 7 bases from J, with 21 bases between. The CDR3: CASSTLRTSPREQYF. The DNA for the CDR3 is TGTGCCAGCAGTACCCTTCGGACATCCCCGCGAGAGCAGTACTTC.

The CDR3 is CASSPLTGRGTSQNTEAFF. CDR3 DNA: TGTGCCAGCAGCCCTCTTACAGGGCGCGGTACAAGCCAGAACACTGAAGCTTTCTTT. This chain joins TRBV6-2 or TRBV6-3 and TRBJ1-1, with D perhaps TRBD1 (6 bases). Looked up from germline, CDR1 is MNHEY and CDR2 is SVGEGT. V was clipped by 6 bases and J by 1 base, with 27 bases between them. The CDR3 totals 19 residues.

This chain uses TRBV7-2 with TRBJ1-5, with unresolved D. The V gene's germline CDR1 is SGHTA and CDR2 FQGNSA. V lost 0 bases and J 6 bases, leaving 6 bases between the germline ends. This CDR3 contains 13 residues. DNA for the CDR3: TGTGCCAGCAGCTTAGCGCGGGGTCAGCCCCAGCATTTT. As protein: CASSLARGQPQHF.

This chain links TRBV27 with TRBJ2-2, with 7 bases identical to TRBD1. Germline V gene lookup returns CDR1 MNHEY and CDR2 SMNVEV (reference sequence). The trim removed 0 bases at V and 1 base at J, leaving 2 bases unmatched. The CDR3 runs to 16 residues. CDR3 region: CASSLSTGLNTGELFF. The CDR3 DNA sequence: TGTGCCAGCAGTTTATCGACAGGGTTGAACACCGGGGAGCTGTTTTTT.

There are many counts of this clone. The chain has TRBV10-3 and TRBJ1-2; D gene ambiguous. The germline V and J ends were trimmed by 7 bases and 8 bases, with 14 bases remaining between them. The CDR3 has 12 amino acids. CDR1 is ENHRY and CDR2 is SYGVKD in the germline V gene. CDR3: CAIKLQPGGYTF. CDR3 in DNA: TGTGCCATCAAGCTACAGCCGGGAGGCTACACCTTC.

The rearrangement links TRBV7-2 to TRBJ2-7; 10 bases agree with TRBD2. The J call is in doubt because the DNA end fits TRBJ2-1 better. The CDR3 covers 15 residues. The germline CDR1 and CDR2 sequences are SGHTA and FQGNSA. CDR3 nucleotide sequence: TGTGCCAGCAGCCAGAAAGCGGGGGGGTACAATGAGCAGTTCTTC. Its translation: CASSQKAGGYNEQFF.

The CDR3 DNA sequence: TGTGCCAGCAGCTTGGACAGGGGTTTAGGGCAGCCCCAGCATTTT. Translation gives CASSLDRGLGQPQHF. The rearrangement joins TRBV5-4 to TRBJ1-5; TRBD1 matches at 7 bases. The CDR3 has 15 residues. V was pared by 0 bases and J by 7 bases, with 7 bases of the junction left unmatched. Germline V gene sequence: CDR1 SGHNT, CDR2 YYREEE (reference sequence).

This clone was seen a few times. CDR3 in amino acids: CASSAPGRDYEQYF. CDR3 bases: TGTGCCAGCAGCGCCCCTGGCAGGGACTACGAGCAGTACTTC. The V gene is TRBV9, the J gene TRBJ2-7; D might be TRBD1 (5 bases). Germline V gene sequence: CDR1 SGDLS, CDR2 YYNGEE. This CDR3 spans 14 amino acids. V was pared by 3 bases and J by 3 bases, with 13 bases between. The complete variable domain, with remaining parts taken from reference TRBV9 and TRBJ2-7, reads DSGVTQTPKHLITATGQRVTLRCSPRSGDLSVYWYQQSLDQGLQFLIQYYNGEERAKGNILERFSAQQFPDLHSELNLSSLELGDSALYFCASSAPGRDYEQYFGPGTRLTVT.

The sample holds one count of this clone. This chain connects TRBV2 to TRBJ2-5; the match to TRBD1 covers 9 bases. Per the germline V gene, CDR1 is SNHLY and CDR2 is FYNNEI. The V segment lost 6 bases and the J segment 1 base; nucleotides outside the gene matches: 6. This CDR3 is built from 15 residues. The CDR3 nucleotides read TGTGCCAGCAGGCCCGACAGGGGGTCCCAAGAGACCCAGTACTTC. It specifies CASRPDRGSQETQYF.

The V gene is TRBV24-1, the J gene TRBJ2-7; 8 bases are a match to TRBD1. The ends lost 2 bases at V and 5 bases at J; junction bases unmatched: 7. Germline values: CDR1 KGHDR, CDR2 SFDVKD. The CDR3 is 15 amino acids. As DNA, the CDR3 is TGTGCCACCAGTGATTACCCCGGGACAGGTGACGAGCAGTACTTC. The encoded protein is CATSDYPGTGDEQYF.

The chain carries TRBV6-5 and TRBJ1-6; TRBD1 agrees at 8 bases. Trimming removed 7 bases from V and 7 bases from J; junction bases left unmatched: 9. Germline CDR1 is MNHEY and CDR2 is SVGAGI. This CDR3 is 15 amino acids long. CDR3 in amino acids: CASIWTGRLNSPLHF. CDR3 DNA sequence: TGTGCCAGCATATGGACAGGGAGATTAAATTCACCCCTCCACTTT.

This clone was observed once. Germline is not matched at one junction end, which may reflect a read error. The genes are TRBV12-5 and TRBJ2-1, with 8 bases matching TRBD2. CDR1 and CDR2 from the germline V gene are LGHNT and FRNRAP. The CDR3 contains 15 residues. CDR3 amino acids: CASALGAGAYNEQFF. Here the CDR3 DNA reads TGTGCTAGTGCTTTGGGAGCGGGGGCCTACAATGAGCAGTTCTTC.

The rearrangement uses TRBV6-6 and TRBJ2-7; weak D call: TRBD1 (6 bases). The CDR3 loop spans 15 amino acids. Germline CDR1 and CDR2: MNHNY and SVGAGI (reference sequence). With 7 bases removed from V and 5 bases from J, the gap between germline ends came to 21 bases. The CDR3 bases are TGTGCCAGCATCGGGTTGAACAGGGCGACACACGAGCAGTACTTC. This sequence encodes CASIGLNRATHEQYF.

The CDR3, as DNA: TGTGCCAGCAGAAAAAGGGGCCAGAACACTGAAGCTTTCTTT. Encoded protein: CASRKRGQNTEAFF. This chain uses TRBV5-6 with TRBJ1-1; possible D gene TRBD1, 5 bases. Germline CDR1 reads SGHDT; CDR2 reads YYEEEE. The CDR3 runs to 14 residues. Trimming pared 5 bases from V and 1 base from J, leaving 12 bases between.

This clone was seen once. The genes are TRBV6-5 and TRBJ1-6; 9 nucleotides match TRBD1. The germline CDR1 and CDR2 sequences are MNHEY and SVGAGI. Trimming took 6 bases from V and 8 from J; bases not matched to a gene: 5. CDR3 length: 14 residues. The CDR3: CASSQGTGYSPLHF. CDR3 nucleotide sequence: TGTGCCAGCAGCCAGGGGACAGGGTATTCACCCCTCCACTTT.

This clone has a single count. The chain couples TRBV19 to TRBJ2-3; TRBD1 matches at 10 bases. CDR3 length: 17 amino acids. V was clipped by 6 bases and J by 2 bases; unmatched bases: 11. CDR1 and CDR2 (germline): LNHDA, SQIVND (reference sequence). The CDR3 DNA is TGTGCCAGTAGAACATCCCCGGGACAGGGGAACACAGATACGCAGTATTTT. Translating gives CASRTSPGQGNTDTQYF. The complete variable domain, with remaining parts taken from reference TRBV19 and TRBJ2-3, reads DGGITQSPKYLFRKEGQNVTLSCEQNLNHDAMYWYRQDPGQGLRLIYYSQIVNDFQKGDIAEGYSVSREKKESFPLTVTSAQKNPTAFYLCASRTSPGQGNTDTQYFGPGTRLTVL.

V gene TRBV5-1 combines with J gene TRBJ2-1; TRBD2 aligns across 11 bases. This CDR3 has 14 residues. V lost 7 bases to trimming and J lost 0 bases; unmatched junction nucleotides: 0. Germline CDR1 reads SGHRS; CDR2 reads YFSETQ. The CDR3 bases are TGCGCCAGCGGACTAGCGGGCTCCTACAATGAGCAGTTCTTC. Protein sequence: CASGLAGSYNEQFF.

This chain links TRBV7-6 with TRBJ2-7, with 7 bases identical to TRBD1. Per germline, CDR1 SGHVS and CDR2 FNYEAQ. CDR3 length: 13 amino acids. V trimming: 6 bases; J trimming: 0 bases; junction bases outside the gene matches: 2. CDR3 sequence reads: CASRAGGSYEQYF. The CDR3 coding sequence is TGTGCCAGCAGGGCAGGGGGCTCCTACGAGCAGTACTTC.

The chain couples TRBV15 to TRBJ1-1; D might be TRBD1 (5 bases). Between the trimmed V and J ends, which lost 4 bases and 2 bases, there was a span of 8 bases. Germline CDR1 LNHNV, CDR2 YYDKDF (reference sequence). This CDR3 is 13 amino acids long. DNA of the CDR3: TGTGCCACCAGCAAAGGGGTCAACACTGAAGCTTTCTTT. Amino acids: CATSKGVNTEAFF.